The 24 T cell receptor beta chains below were found in one sample sequenced in a study of cytomegalovirus exposure and HLA in healthy donors. It was with 60 Vbeta and 13 Jbeta primers that the PCR ran. Generated by immunoSEQ multiplex PCR, the TCRdb table keeps only in-frame clones and is missing some. The repertoire holds 150,000 to 200,000 clones, with over 75% as singletons. Sequencing was performed on PBMCs. The receptors stem from a human donor in good health.

CDR3 in amino acids: CASSLGAALMDGYTF. CDR3 coding DNA: TGCGCCAGCAGCTTAGGGGCAGCTTTGATGGATGGCTACACCTTC. The V call is TRBV5-1, the J call TRBJ1-2, with a tentative D call TRBD1 (5 bases). Germline V CDR1 and CDR2: SGHRS, YFSETQ. V dropped 2 bases and J dropped 6 bases, with 17 bases sitting between them. The CDR3 loop spans 15 amino acids. Based on the CDR3 plus reference TRBV5-1 and TRBJ1-2, the full variable domain is KAGVTQTPRYLIKTRGQQVTLSCSPISGHRSVSWYQQTPGQGLQFLFEYFSETQRNKGNFPGRFSGRQFSNSRSEMNVSTLELGDSALYLCASSLGAALMDGYTFGSGTRLTVV.

A remark on this clone: A read error may account for a junction end that differs from germline. The rearrangement uses TRBV27 and TRBJ1-2, with 8 bases identical to TRBD1. This CDR3 region has 16 residues. Germline CDR1 MNHEY, CDR2 SMNVEV (reference sequence). In DNA form, the CDR3 reads TGTGCCAGCAGTTCCTTACCTAACAGGGGGGTGGCTGGCTACCCCTTC. Protein sequence: CASSSLPNRGVAGYPF.

The rearrangement joins TRBV5-5 to TRBJ2-1; 13 positions agree with TRBD2. This CDR3 is built from 17 residues. Trimming took 4 bases from V and 5 from J; bases not matched to a gene: 9. The germline V gene encodes CDR1 SGHKS and CDR2 YYEKEE (reference sequence). The CDR3: CASSVVGTSGEDNEQFF. The DNA of the CDR3 is TGTGCCAGCAGCGTTGTCGGGACTAGCGGGGAGGACAATGAGCAGTTCTTC.

Note on this clone: The sample has other DNA sequences that encode this CDR3 too. The chain employs TRBV5-1 and TRBJ1-1; TRBD1 matches 9 bases. The CDR3 contains 14 residues. CDR1 is SGHRS and CDR2 is YFSETQ in the germline V gene. Unmatched junction bases numbered 2, after V lost 0 bases and J lost 5 bases. The CDR3 DNA is TGCGCCAGCAGCTTGGCGACAGGGGGGACTGAAGCTTTCTTT. This sequence encodes CASSLATGGTEAFF.

V usage is TRBV11-2 and J usage is TRBJ2-5; 10 bases align to TRBD1. This CDR3 is built from 16 residues. Trimming removed 8 bases from V and 5 bases from J; junction bases left unmatched: 14. CDR1 and CDR2 (germline): SGHAT, FQNNGV. The CDR3 DNA reads TGTGCCAGCGGTCTCCGGGACAGGGGTGGGTCGGAGACCCAGTACTTC. Translated, it gives CASGLRDRGGSETQYF.

V usage is TRBV19 and J usage is TRBJ2-7; no firm D call. There are 9 residues in the CDR3. Deletions cut 6 bases from V and 9 bases from J, with 6 bases between. In germline, CDR1 is LNHDA, CDR2 SQIVND (reference sequence). CDR3 sequence: CASSPMQYF. The CDR3, as DNA: TGTGCCAGTAGCCCCATGCAGTACTTC. The entire variable domain, with the rest obtained from reference TRBV19 and TRBJ2-7, is as follows: DGGITQSPKYLFRKEGQNVTLSCEQNLNHDAMYWYRQDPGQGLRLIYYSQIVNDFQKGDIAEGYSVSREKKESFPLTVTSAQKNPTAFYLCASSPMQYFGPGTRLTVT.

V gene TRBV27 combines with J gene TRBJ1-5; D may be TRBD1 (6 bases). Per germline, CDR1 MNHEY and CDR2 SMNVEV (reference sequence). The CDR3 consists of 15 residues. Trimming stripped 6 bases from V and 0 bases from J, with 12 bases between. CDR3 bases: TGTGCCAGCAGATCAGGGGAAAATAGCAATCAGCCCCAGCATTTT. It is translated as CASRSGENSNQPQHF.

CDR3 nucleotides: TGTGCCAGCAGCGCATCTACAGGGGACCCTGAAGCTTTCTTT. Translated: CASSASTGDPEAFF. This sequence joins TRBV9 and TRBJ1-1, with 7 positions matching TRBD1. Germline CDR1 SGDLS, CDR2 YYNGEE. The CDR3 sequence is 14 residues long. Losses at the gene ends were 3 bases for V and 6 bases for J; bases not matched to a gene: 8.

The CDR3 nucleotides read TGTGCCAGCCGGACATCCTACGAGCAGTACTTC. Translating gives CASRTSYEQYF. The chain employs TRBV6-1 and TRBJ2-5; D is possibly TRBD1 (5 bases). The J call could be wrong; TRBJ2-7 is a better fit for the DNA end. The CDR3 runs to 11 residues. CDR1 is MNHNS, CDR2 SASEGT, per germline.

The chain couples TRBV6-6 to TRBJ2-5; 10 bases fit TRBD1. Gene TRBJ2-7 matches the end of the DNA better, so the J call may be wrong. CDR3 length: 13 amino acids. Looked up from germline, CDR1 is MNHNY and CDR2 is SVGAGI (reference sequence). This chain's CDR3 is CASSGQGVYEQYF. For the CDR3, the DNA is TGTGCCAGCAGCGGACAGGGGGTCTACGAGCAGTACTTC.

This chain joins TRBV4-2 and TRBJ2-3; 8 bases fit TRBD2. Germline trimming cut 0 bases from V and 2 bases from J; bases unmatched to any gene: 4. CDR1 is LGHNA, CDR2 YNFKEQ, per germline. The CDR3 spans 16 residues. CDR3 region: CASSQERTSNTDTQYF. CDR3 DNA sequence: TGTGCCAGCAGCCAAGAAAGGACTAGCAACACAGATACGCAGTATTTT.

This clone was counted only a few times. The chain recombines TRBV7-9 with TRBJ2-1; maybe TRBD1 (6 bases). Germline values: CDR1 SEHNR, CDR2 FQNEAQ (reference sequence). The CDR3 is 13 amino acids. V lost 1 base to trimming and J lost 5 bases, with 6 bases between them. CDR3 residues: CASSLDRDNEQFF. The DNA of the CDR3 is TGTGCCAGCAGCTTAGACAGGGACAATGAGCAGTTCTTC.

The chain has TRBV5-1 and TRBJ2-7; a weak D match, TRBD2 (6 bases). CDR3 length: 14 residues. Looked up from germline, CDR1 is SGHRS and CDR2 is YFSETQ. V lost 2 bases to trimming and J lost 2 bases, with 11 bases between them. CDR3 region: CASSFGGGTYEQYF. The DNA for the CDR3 is TGCGCCAGCAGCTTCGGTGGCGGGACCTACGAGCAGTACTTC.

The sample holds one count of this clone. Here the CDR3 reads CASSLAGVTNEKLFF. The CDR3 nucleotides are TGTGCCAGCAGCTTAGCAGGGGTAACTAATGAAAAACTGTTTTTT. The chain couples TRBV7-8 to TRBJ1-4, with D tentatively TRBD1 (5 bases). The CDR3 has 15 residues. Trimming took 0 bases from V and 1 from J, leaving 6 bases between them. The V gene's germline CDR1 is SGHVS and CDR2 FQNEAQ.

This clone was seen once. V is TRBV5-6 and J is TRBJ1-1, with 7 bases lining up with TRBD1. CDR1 is SGHDT, CDR2 YYEEEE, per germline. V gave up 4 bases and J gave up 7 bases; unmatched junction bases: 13. The CDR3 covers 15 residues. The CDR3, as DNA: TGTGCCAGCAGCCTCCCCGGGACAGCCACTTGTGAAGCTTTCTTT. This codes for CASSLPGTATCEAFF.

The chain carries TRBV5-1 and TRBJ1-2; D call uncertain. V lost 0 bases, J lost 7 bases, and 7 bases lay in between. The CDR3 extends over 12 amino acids. CDR1 and CDR2 (germline): SGHRS, YFSETQ. The CDR3 DNA reads TGCGCCAGCAGCTTGGTCCCGGGTGGCTACACCTTC. This codes for CASSLVPGGYTF. The variable domain in full, with the rest retrieved from reference TRBV5-1 and TRBJ1-2, is KAGVTQTPRYLIKTRGQQVTLSCSPISGHRSVSWYQQTPGQGLQFLFEYFSETQRNKGNFPGRFSGRQFSNSRSEMNVSTLELGDSALYLCASSLVPGGYTFGSGTRLTVV.

The CDR3 loop reads CASSQDSLGAYNEQFF. The CDR3 DNA is TGCGCCAGCAGCCAAGATTCGCTAGGCGCCTACAATGAGCAGTTCTTC. The chain is built from TRBV4-3 and TRBJ2-1, with D unresolved. The CDR3 contains 16 residues. Between the trimmed V and J ends, which lost 0 bases and 2 bases, there was a span of 11 bases. Germline CDR1 reads LGHNA; CDR2 reads YSLEER.

The gene calls are TRBV10-3 and TRBJ2-5, with a tentative D call TRBD1 (6 bases). Germline assignment: CDR1 ENHRY and CDR2 SYGVKD. This CDR3 contains 15 residues. V was cut by 0 bases and J by 2 bases, with 10 bases left in between. CDR3 region: CAISESTGPQETQYF. As DNA, the CDR3 is TGTGCCATCAGTGAGTCTACAGGGCCACAAGAGACCCAGTACTTC.

The chain combines TRBV5-1 with TRBJ2-1, with 8 positions matching TRBD2. With 0 bases clipped from V and 9 bases from J, the junction kept 11 bases outside the gene matches. The CDR3 loop spans 16 amino acids. The germline CDR1 and CDR2 sequences are SGHRS and YFSETQ. CDR3 amino acids: CASSLVALTGGVEQFF. The CDR3 DNA is TGCGCCAGCAGCTTGGTGGCTCTCACCGGGGGGGTTGAGCAGTTCTTC.

This clone has only one observation. The rearrangement uses TRBV2 and TRBJ2-1; D may be TRBD1 (5 bases). This CDR3 region has 16 residues. Germline V gene sequence: CDR1 SNHLY, CDR2 FYNNEI. The V and J ends lost 5 bases and 0 bases respectively, with 14 bases between them. This CDR3 is CASSSHPDSSYNEQFF. The DNA of the CDR3 is TGTGCCAGCAGTTCCCATCCCGACAGCTCCTACAATGAGCAGTTCTTC.

The rearrangement joins TRBV19 to TRBJ1-1, with TRBD1 matching 12 bases. The V and J ends lost 5 bases and 1 base, in that order; junction bases with no gene match: 11. The CDR3 is made up of 18 amino acids. Germline V lookup: CDR1 LNHDA, CDR2 SQIVND (reference sequence). CDR3 sequence reads: CASSRRGTGGAENTEAFF. The DNA of the CDR3 is TGTGCCAGTAGTCGCCGAGGGACAGGGGGCGCCGAGAACACTGAAGCTTTCTTT.

The V call is TRBV9, the J call TRBJ2-3, with 11 nucleotides matching TRBD1. From germline, CDR1 is SGDLS and CDR2 YYNGEE. There are 16 residues in the CDR3. V lost 0 bases to trimming and J lost 3 bases; unmatched junction nucleotides: 3. The CDR3 region is CASSVVGTGGTDTQYF. The CDR3 region has the DNA TGTGCCAGCAGCGTAGTAGGGACAGGGGGGACAGATACGCAGTATTTT.

In DNA form, the CDR3 reads TGTGCCAGCAGCTTACAAGGGGGCGGGGAGCTGTTTTTT. Translation: CASSLQGGGELFF. The V and J genes are TRBV13 and TRBJ2-2, with a tentative D call TRBD1 (6 bases). V lost 2 bases and J lost 7, with 8 bases in between. Germline V lookup: CDR1 PRHDT, CDR2 FYEKMQ (reference sequence). This CDR3 has 13 residues.

The J gene is TRBJ1-2, the V gene TRBV4-1; a possible D gene is TRBD1 (6 bases). Germline assignment: CDR1 MGHRA and CDR2 YSYEKL. V lost 1 base to trimming and J lost 4 bases, with 13 bases between them. The CDR3 contains 15 residues. CDR3 nucleotide sequence: TGCGCCAGCAGCCAAGGGGACAACCAGTTCTATGGCTACACCTTC. It yields the protein CASSQGDNQFYGYTF.